Listed here are 24 T cell receptor beta chains from one sample, sequenced in a study of blood T cell repertoires in COVID-19. Produced via immunoSEQ multiplex PCR; TCRdb's table is partial and in-frame only. The profile shows roughly 200,000 clones, roughly 85% of them singletons. Sequenced material: peripheral blood. The source of these receptors is a woman aged 18-35 years who had recovered from COVID-19.

The CDR3 DNA sequence: TGTGCTAGTGGTTTGTCAGGGGTCAATCAGCCCCAGCATTTT. Translating gives CASGLSGVNQPQHF. This rearrangement joins TRBV12-5 to TRBJ1-5; possible D gene TRBD1, 6 bases. V was clipped by 2 bases and J by 3 bases, with 8 bases between them. This CDR3 has 14 amino acids. CDR1 is LGHNT and CDR2 is FRNRAP in the germline V gene.

CDR3 residues: CASNRGQGSDGYTF. The CDR3, as DNA: TGTGCCAGTAATAGGGGACAGGGGTCGGATGGCTACACCTTC. This chain connects TRBV19 to TRBJ1-2, with 10 bases lining up with TRBD1. The CDR3 is made up of 14 amino acids. V lost 7 bases to trimming and J lost 6 bases; unmatched junction nucleotides: 8. Germline V gene lookup returns CDR1 LNHDA and CDR2 SQIVND (reference sequence).

This sequence joins TRBV14 and TRBJ2-7, with unresolved D. There are 17 residues in the CDR3. V lost 0 bases to trimming and J lost 0 bases, with 15 bases between them. Germline V gene sequence: CDR1 SGHDN, CDR2 FVKESK. The CDR3 coding sequence is TGTGCCAGCAGCCAAGATCTATCTCCCGGTTACTCCTACGAGCAGTACTTC. Residues: CASSQDLSPGYSYEQYF.

This sequence joins TRBV6-5 and TRBJ1-1; 7 bases are shared with TRBD1. The CDR3 is made up of 14 amino acids. V dropped 4 bases and J dropped 4; count of bases not matched to a gene: 6. The V gene's germline CDR1 is MNHEY and CDR2 SVGAGI. Here the CDR3 reads CASSFHRGGTEAFF. The CDR3 DNA follows: TGTGCCAGCAGTTTCCACAGGGGAGGCACTGAAGCTTTCTTT.

This clone was detected only once. This sequence joins TRBV30 and TRBJ1-6; unclear D gene. Germline values: CDR1 GTSNPN, CDR2 SVGIG (reference sequence). V lost 3 bases and J lost 0, with 9 bases in between. This CDR3 comprises 15 residues. CDR3 in amino acids: CAWRVASSYNSPLHF. DNA for the CDR3: TGTGCCTGGAGGGTCGCGTCCTCCTATAATTCACCCCTCCACTTT. Full variable domain (remainder filled in from reference TRBV30 and TRBJ1-6): SQTIHQWPATLVQPVGSPLSLECTVEGTSNPNLYWYRQAAGRGLQLLFYSVGIGQISSEVPQNLSASRPQDRQFILSSKKLLLSDSGFYLCAWRVASSYNSPLHFGNGTRLTVT.

V and J are TRBV10-3 and TRBJ2-3; D ambiguous. Germline V gives CDR1 ENHRY, CDR2 SYGVKD. Between the trimmed V and J ends, which lost 4 bases and 4 bases, there was a span of 12 bases. This CDR3 has 14 residues. In DNA form, the CDR3 reads TGTGCCATCAGTGCGGTCTCATCCCCAGATACGCAGTATTTT. Its translation: CAISAVSSPDTQYF.

The chain has TRBV7-2 and TRBJ1-3, with D unclear. Between the trimmed V and J ends, which lost 4 bases and 2 bases, there was a span of 6 bases. From germline, CDR1 is SGHTA and CDR2 FQGNSA. This CDR3 is built from 13 residues. The CDR3 here is CASSWLAGNTIYF. In DNA, the CDR3 is TGTGCCAGCAGCTGGCTGGCTGGAAACACCATATATTTT.

This rearrangement joins TRBV13 to TRBJ2-1, with TRBD1 identical over 8 bases. This CDR3 has 14 amino acids. V gave up 1 base and J gave up 8 bases; unmatched junction bases: 4. Germline V lookup: CDR1 PRHDT, CDR2 FYEKMQ (reference sequence). The CDR3 DNA reads as TGTGCCAGCAGCTTAGAGACAGGGGTGGATGAGCAGTTCTTC. This encodes CASSLETGVDEQFF.

About this clone: Germline is not matched at one junction end, which may reflect a read error. The rearrangement uses TRBV7-3 and TRBJ2-3; 8 bases align to TRBD2. CDR3 size: 15 residues. Germline V gene data show CDR1 as SGHTA and CDR2 as FQGTGA. The CDR3 nucleotides are TGTGCCAGCAGCTTAATTCGGACTAGCAGAGATACGCAGTATTTT. Its protein is CASSLIRTSRDTQYF.

This clone was seen only once. The chain couples TRBV7-2 to TRBJ1-1; D perhaps matches TRBD1 (6 bases). V lost 2 bases, J lost 5 bases, and 12 bases lay in between. Looked up from germline, CDR1 is SGHTA and CDR2 is FQGNSA. The CDR3 is 14 residues long. CDR3 bases: TGTGCCAGCAGCTTATACAGGGAGAGAACTGAAGCTTTCTTT. Translated, it gives CASSLYRERTEAFF.

The J gene is TRBJ2-3, the V gene TRBV7-6; D gene ambiguous. The ends were cut back, 5 bases at V and 2 bases at J, with 5 bases in the middle. Germline CDR1 is SGHVS and CDR2 is FNYEAQ. The CDR3 sequence is 12 residues long. The CDR3 coding sequence is TGTGCCAGCAGCACCTACACAGATACGCAGTATTTT. It specifies CASSTYTDTQYF.

The V gene is TRBV6-5, the J gene TRBJ2-3, with D possibly matching TRBD2 (7 bases). This CDR3 contains 13 residues. Trimming left V 6 bases short and J 4 bases short, with 11 bases between. Germline CDR1 reads MNHEY; CDR2 reads SVGAGI. The CDR3: CASRSGGSDTQYF. CDR3 in DNA: TGTGCCAGCAGATCGGGGGGCTCAGATACGCAGTATTTT.

This clone was detected a few times. The chain carries TRBV3-1 (or the pseudogene TRBV3-2) and TRBJ1-3; no clear D gene. The V and J ends lost 4 bases and 8 bases respectively, with 24 bases between them. Germline loops: CDR1 LGHDT, CDR2 YNNKEL (reference sequence). This CDR3 contains 17 residues. In DNA, the CDR3 is TGTGCCAGCAGCCGGCCCCTTCGGAGGGCGGGCGACCACACCATATATTTT. Translated, it gives CASSRPLRRAGDHTIYF.

The sample holds one count of this clone. This sequence joins TRBV4-3 and TRBJ2-7; no firm D call. The V end was cut by 0 bases, the J end by 9 bases, with 12 bases between. Germline lookup yields CDR1 LGHNA and CDR2 YSLEER. The CDR3 has 13 amino acids. The CDR3, as DNA: TGCGCCAGCAGCCAAGAAGCATCATCGGTGCAGTACTTC. Translating it yields CASSQEASSVQYF.

V and J are TRBV30 and TRBJ2-1; possibly TRBD2 for D (6 bases). The CDR3 loop spans 13 amino acids. V was cut by 2 bases and J by 10 bases, with 15 bases left in between. From germline, CDR1 is GTSNPN and CDR2 SVGIG (reference sequence). DNA for the CDR3: TGTGCCTGGAGTATTAAGAGCGGGCTGGAGCAGTTCTTC. Its translation: CAWSIKSGLEQFF.

This rearrangement joins TRBV30 to TRBJ1-1; 7 bases map to TRBD1. The CDR3 is made up of 13 amino acids. In germline, CDR1 is GTSNPN, CDR2 SVGIG (reference sequence). Unmatched junction bases numbered 3, after V lost 3 bases and J lost 2 bases. The CDR3: CAWSTGENTEAFF. The CDR3 nucleotides are TGTGCCTGGAGCACAGGGGAAAACACTGAAGCTTTCTTT.

The chain links TRBV4-3 to TRBJ1-1, with TRBD1 as a possible D gene (6 bases). The V end was cut by 0 bases, the J end by 0 bases, with 14 bases between. Germline V gives CDR1 LGHNA, CDR2 YSLEER. This CDR3 spans 17 amino acids. The CDR3 DNA reads as TGCGCCAGCAGCCAAGATCTGGGGGGGGCGGTGAACACTGAAGCTTTCTTT. It is translated as CASSQDLGGAVNTEAFF.

The gene calls are TRBV10-2 and TRBJ2-1; 10 bases are shared with TRBD2. The CDR3 is 15 amino acids. Germline CDR1 is WSHSY and CDR2 is SAAADI. The V segment lost 9 bases and the J segment 6 bases; nucleotides outside the gene matches: 11. CDR3 residues: CASRAESGRANEQFF. The CDR3, as DNA: TGCGCCAGTCGGGCGGAAAGCGGGAGGGCCAATGAGCAGTTCTTC.

This clone has a single count. The V and J genes are TRBV13 and TRBJ2-3, with a tentative D call TRBD1 (6 bases). Trimming pared 5 bases from V and 1 base from J, leaving 13 bases between. The CDR3 consists of 15 residues. CDR1 and CDR2 (germline): PRHDT, FYEKMQ (reference sequence). The CDR3 sequence: CASSQGRLGTDTQYF. The CDR3, as DNA: TGTGCCAGCAGCCAGGGGAGATTAGGCACAGATACGCAGTATTTT. Looking up the rest from reference TRBV13 and TRBJ2-3 gives the full variable domain: AAGVIQSPRHLIKEKRETATLKCYPIPRHDTVYWYQQGPGQDPQFLISFYEKMQSDKGSIPDRFSAQQFSDYHSELNMSSLELGDSALYFCASSQGRLGTDTQYFGPGTRLTVL.

The chain couples TRBV6-2 or TRBV6-3 to TRBJ2-7, with 13 bases lining up with TRBD2. Germline loops: CDR1 MNHEY, CDR2 SVGEGT. With 5 bases clipped from V and 7 bases from J, the junction kept 14 bases outside the gene matches. CDR3 length: 17 residues. In DNA form, the CDR3 reads TGTGCCAGCAGTCATGGGACTAGCGGGGTCAGAGTACGGGAGCAGTACTTC. It yields the protein CASSHGTSGVRVREQYF.

This clone showed up just a few times. This chain connects TRBV4-3 to TRBJ1-4; 10 nucleotides match TRBD1. Looked up from germline, CDR1 is LGHNA and CDR2 is YSLEER. V dropped 3 bases and J dropped 8; count of bases not matched to a gene: 9. This CDR3 has 16 amino acids. The CDR3 DNA reads TGCGCCAGCAGCCACGATGGGACAGGGGTTAACGAAAAACTGTTTTTT. Translation: CASSHDGTGVNEKLFF.

The J gene is TRBJ1-3, the V gene TRBV29-1, with D possibly TRBD1 on 6 matching bases. The CDR3 extends over 14 amino acids. The V gene lost 3 bases and the J gene lost 0 bases, with 9 bases spanning the gap. CDR1 SQVTM and CDR2 ANQGSEA come from the germline V gene. CDR3 bases: TGCAGCGTTGAGGACAGAAACTCTGGAAACACCATATATTTT. This translates into CSVEDRNSGNTIYF.

This clone was picked up a small number of times. V is TRBV4-3 and J is TRBJ2-1; D remains unclear. The V gene's germline CDR1 is LGHNA and CDR2 YSLEER. The CDR3 is 16 residues long. With 0 bases removed from V and 0 bases from J, the gap between germline ends came to 9 bases. The CDR3 reads CASSQDAENSYNEQFF. The CDR3, as DNA: TGCGCCAGCAGCCAAGATGCCGAGAACTCCTACAATGAGCAGTTCTTC.

The V gene is TRBV25-1, the J gene TRBJ2-2, with TRBD2 identical over 10 bases. The CDR3 totals 18 residues. CDR1 and CDR2 from the germline V gene are MGHDK and SYGVNS. J lost 3 bases, V lost 5 bases, and 12 bases had no gene match. The CDR3 nucleotides read TGTGCCAGCAGTAAGGGACTAGCGAGAAGGAGCGACACCGGGGAGCTGTTTTTT. Translated, it gives CASSKGLARRSDTGELFF.